These 32 T cell receptor beta chains were all obtained from the same sample, sequenced in a study of blood T cell repertoires in COVID-19 (dated by TCRdb to the early 2020s). Library generation was performed with the immunoSEQ multiplex PCR assay. The immuneACCESS repertoire file appears here via TCRdb, limited to in-frame rearrangements. These files lack a portion of the clones; in checked studies, under half of the deficit traces to unresolved V genes, and the cause of the others is not known. The sample table lists approximately 280,000 clones, approximately 83% of them with a count of one. The ten largest clones represent 11% of the sample. Sequencing was done on a sample of peripheral blood. Receptors were obtained from an older woman with acute or convalescent COVID-19.

In DNA, the CDR3 is TGTGCCTGGAGCGTATACGGACAGGTGACACAAGAGACCCAGTACTTC. It translates to CAWSVYGQVTQETQYF. The chain combines TRBV30 with TRBJ2-5; 7 nucleotides line up with TRBD1. V was pared by 3 bases and J by 2 bases, with 12 bases of the junction left unmatched. The CDR3 extends over 16 amino acids. CDR1 is GTSNPN and CDR2 is SVGIG in the germline V gene (reference sequence).

J is TRBJ2-2 and V is TRBV5-6, with 11 bases fitting TRBD1. Per the germline V gene, CDR1 is SGHDT and CDR2 is YYEEEE. CDR3 length: 15 residues. V trimming: 2 bases; J trimming: 7 bases; junction bases outside the gene matches: 4. The CDR3 is CASSFGQGAGGELFF. The DNA for the CDR3 is TGTGCCAGCAGCTTCGGACAGGGGGCTGGCGGGGAGCTGTTTTTT.

Regarding this clone: The sample holds other DNA sequences that translate to the same CDR3. This sequence joins TRBV20-1 and TRBJ2-3; D is possibly TRBD1 (6 bases). The CDR3 is 11 amino acids. Germline CDR1 is DFQATT and CDR2 is SNEGSKA (reference sequence). With 3 bases removed from V and 6 bases from J, the gap between germline ends came to 7 bases. The CDR3 reads CSASRGDTQYF. CDR3 nucleotides: TGCAGTGCTAGTAGGGGGGATACGCAGTATTTT.

The rearrangement links TRBV7-6 to TRBJ1-3; 9 nucleotides agree with TRBD1. The CDR3 length is 17 residues. Germline V lookup: CDR1 SGHVS, CDR2 FNYEAQ. V dropped 0 bases and J dropped 4; count of bases not matched to a gene: 7. CDR3 coding DNA: TGTGCCAGCAGCTTAGCGGGACAGGGAGTAGGAGGAAACACCATATATTTT. Translation gives CASSLAGQGVGGNTIYF.

The genes are TRBV18 and TRBJ2-2; D may be TRBD1 (6 bases). Trimming removed 5 bases from V and 2 bases from J, with 9 bases in between. CDR3 size: 14 residues. CDR1 and CDR2 from the germline V gene are KGHSH and LQKENI. The CDR3 loop is CASSEGHNTGELFF. CDR3 sequence (DNA): TGTGCCAGCTCAGAGGGACACAACACCGGGGAGCTGTTTTTT.

A few counts support this clone. The chain joins TRBV3-1 (or the pseudogene TRBV3-2) to TRBJ1-6; 7 bases are a match to TRBD1. Germline V gene sequence: CDR1 LGHDT, CDR2 YNNKEL (reference sequence). The CDR3 covers 17 residues. The trim removed 4 bases at V and 2 bases at J, leaving 8 bases unmatched. The CDR3 region is CASSRRTGAAYNSPLHF. CDR3 sequence (DNA): TGTGCCAGCAGCCGACGGACAGGAGCGGCCTATAATTCACCCCTCCACTTT.

This sequence joins TRBV7-9 and TRBJ1-4, with D possibly being TRBD1 (5 bases). Germline V gene lookup returns CDR1 SEHNR and CDR2 FQNEAQ (reference sequence). This CDR3 contains 12 residues. V was pared by 7 bases and J by 7 bases, with 10 bases between. CDR3 sequence: CASKEGSEKLFF. The DNA for the CDR3 is TGTGCCAGCAAGGAGGGGAGTGAAAAACTGTTTTTT.

The V and J genes are TRBV6-5 and TRBJ1-1; tentative D call: TRBD1 (5 bases). V dropped 0 bases and J dropped 3 bases, with 11 bases sitting between them. This CDR3 has 15 amino acids. CDR1 and CDR2 (germline): MNHEY, SVGAGI. CDR3 region: CASSYSRPGDTEAFF. In DNA form, the CDR3 reads TGTGCCAGCAGTTACTCGAGACCGGGGGACACTGAAGCTTTCTTT.

The chain is built from TRBV16 and TRBJ1-2; 8 bases fit TRBD1. V was clipped by 3 bases and J by 3 bases; unmatched bases: 6. The CDR3 totals 15 residues. In germline, CDR1 is KGHSY, CDR2 FQNENV. The CDR3 DNA reads as TGTGCCAGCAGCCACCTTGGACAGGGCGACTATGGCTACACCTTC. Translation gives CASSHLGQGDYGYTF.

The J gene is TRBJ1-1, the V gene TRBV28; D is possibly TRBD1 (5 bases). Germline CDR1 MDHEN, CDR2 SYDVKM. V was shortened by 8 bases and J by 1 base, with 14 bases between the two germline ends. CDR3 length: 14 amino acids. CDR3 sequence (DNA): TGTGCCAGCGGCGGTTTCGGGGGGAACACTGAAGCTTTCTTT. Its protein product is CASGGFGGNTEAFF.

This clone is a singleton in its sample. The chain combines TRBV6-5 with TRBJ2-5, with a weak D call TRBD2 (6 bases). This CDR3 region has 13 residues. V lost 4 bases and J lost 2, with 8 bases in between. In germline, CDR1 is MNHEY, CDR2 SVGAGI. The CDR3 here is CASSSTRQETQYF. CDR3 DNA: TGTGCCAGCAGTTCGACTAGACAAGAGACCCAGTACTTC.

The chain links TRBV7-8 to TRBJ2-7; 8 bases agree with TRBD2. Trimming at V came to 0 bases and at J to 4 bases, leaving 5 bases not matched to a gene. This CDR3 region has 15 residues. Germline CDR1 reads SGHVS; CDR2 reads FQNEAQ. The CDR3 nucleotides read TGTGCCAGCAGCTTAGCGCGCGGGGGGCCTTACGAGCAGTACTTC. Residues: CASSLARGGPYEQYF. Combining the CDR3 with reference TRBV7-8 and TRBJ2-7 gives the whole variable domain GAGVSQSPRYKVAKRGQDVALRCDPISGHVSLFWYQQALGQGPEFLTYFQNEAQLDKSGLPSDRFFAERPEGSVSTLKIQRTQQEDSAVYLCASSLARGGPYEQYFGPGTRLTVT.

This clone was detected only once. The V call is TRBV7-2, the J call TRBJ2-5; 15 nucleotides line up with TRBD2. Germline assignment: CDR1 SGHTA and CDR2 FQGNSA. V lost 5 bases and J lost 6; bases outside the gene matches: 7. The CDR3 is 16 residues long. The CDR3 DNA reads as TGTGCCAGCAGCACGCGGACTAGCGGGGGGGAGAAGACCCAGTACTTC. The encoded protein is CASSTRTSGGEKTQYF.

V gene TRBV18 combines with J gene TRBJ1-1; D not resolved. Trimming cost V 2 bases and J 10 bases, with 17 bases left between them. Germline CDR1 and CDR2: KGHSH and LQKENI. The CDR3 is 14 residues long. The CDR3 spells CASSPLAPPEGAFF. The CDR3 coding sequence is TGTGCCAGCTCACCATTGGCGCCCCCCGAGGGAGCTTTCTTT.

J is TRBJ1-1 and V is TRBV27; TRBD1 matches 8 bases. CDR1 and CDR2 (germline): MNHEY, SMNVEV (reference sequence). CDR3 length equals 14 residues. V dropped 3 bases and J dropped 7; count of bases not matched to a gene: 7. The CDR3 bases are TGTGCCAGCAGTTTCTACAGGGGGGATAATGAAGCTTTCTTT. It codes for CASSFYRGDNEAFF.

This clone was seen a single time. The genes are TRBV12-5 and TRBJ1-6, with 9 bases aligning to TRBD1. CDR3 length: 14 residues. Per the germline V gene, CDR1 is LGHNT and CDR2 is FRNRAP. V trimming: 1 base; J trimming: 8 bases; junction bases outside the gene matches: 0. CDR3 protein: CASGLGTGDSPLHF. Here the CDR3 DNA reads TGTGCTAGTGGTTTGGGGACAGGGGATTCACCCCTCCACTTT.

The CDR3 spells CASSPRLARKYNEQFF. CDR3 bases: TGTGCCAGCAGCCCCCGACTAGCGAGAAAGTACAATGAGCAGTTCTTC. V gene TRBV9 combines with J gene TRBJ2-1, with 8 bases matching TRBD2. In germline, CDR1 is SGDLS, CDR2 YYNGEE. Trimming removed 4 bases from V and 4 bases from J; junction bases left unmatched: 10. This CDR3 has 16 residues.

The chain joins TRBV3-1 (or the pseudogene TRBV3-2) to TRBJ2-1, with a weak D call TRBD2 (6 bases). V was clipped by 1 base and J by 9 bases, with 16 bases between them. CDR3 length equals 15 residues. Germline V gene lookup returns CDR1 LGHDT and CDR2 YNNKEL (reference sequence). The CDR3 nucleotides are TGTGCCAGCAGCCAAGCGGGCGGGGTAGGCGGTGAGCAGTTCTTC. This codes for CASSQAGGVGGEQFF.

The chain combines TRBV6-6 with TRBJ1-3; TRBD1 matches 9 bases. CDR1 and CDR2 (germline): MNHNY, SVGAGI (reference sequence). The trim removed 6 bases at V and 1 base at J, leaving 7 bases unmatched. The CDR3 totals 16 residues. CDR3 loop: CASSRDRAVSGNTIYF. For the CDR3, the DNA is TGTGCCAGCAGCCGGGACAGGGCCGTTTCTGGAAACACCATATATTTT.

In its sample, this clone was seen a few times. V gene TRBV5-1 combines with J gene TRBJ1-6; D possibly corresponds to TRBD1 (5 bases). The V end was cut by 4 bases, the J end by 8 bases, with 13 bases between. CDR1 SGHRS and CDR2 YFSETQ come from the germline V gene. This CDR3 has 14 residues. CDR3 in DNA: TGCGCCAGCAGCGAGGACACACTATATTCACCCCTCCACTTT. This encodes CASSEDTLYSPLHF.

This chain uses TRBV27 with TRBJ1-6; 7 bases match TRBD1. The CDR3 spans 16 residues. Trimming took 4 bases from V and 8 from J; bases not matched to a gene: 11. Looked up from germline, CDR1 is MNHEY and CDR2 is SMNVEV (reference sequence). The CDR3 here is CASSSANRGPHSPLHF. CDR3 nucleotide sequence: TGTGCCAGCAGTTCCGCGAACAGGGGTCCGCATTCACCCCTCCACTTT.

The chain is built from TRBV5-6 and TRBJ1-2; D not resolved. This CDR3 has 15 amino acids. CDR1 and CDR2 from the germline V gene are SGHDT and YYEEEE. Trimming shortened V by 4 bases and J by 3 bases, and 16 bases separated the two germline ends. CDR3 sequence: CASSPGGSYYYGYTF. The DNA of the CDR3 is TGTGCCAGCAGCCCGGGAGGCTCGTACTACTATGGCTACACCTTC.

The V gene is TRBV9, the J gene TRBJ1-2; TRBD1 might be the D (6 bases). Germline CDR1 and CDR2: SGDLS and YYNGEE. Trimming cost V 2 bases and J 8 bases, with 22 bases left between them. The CDR3 runs to 16 residues. In DNA, the CDR3 is TGTGCCAGCAGCGTGGCCCCTACGCAGGGGTGGAGGGGCTACACCTTC. This encodes CASSVAPTQGWRGYTF.

The CDR3 loop is CASSQVSQDYTPLHF. The DNA for the CDR3 is TGCGCCAGCAGCCAAGTAAGTCAGGACTACACACCCCTCCACTTT. The chain links TRBV4-1 to TRBJ1-6, with D hard to call. Trimming removed 1 base from V and 11 bases from J, with 15 bases in between. The germline V gene has CDR1 MGHRA and CDR2 YSYEKL. The CDR3 runs to 15 residues.

The chain has TRBV2 and TRBJ2-6; TRBD1 agrees at 7 bases. This CDR3 region has 17 residues. Germline V lookup: CDR1 SNHLY, CDR2 FYNNEI. Trimming at V came to 6 bases and at J to 2 bases, leaving 10 bases not matched to a gene. CDR3 loop: CASRRGGQRTGANVLTF. The CDR3 DNA sequence: TGTGCCAGCAGGCGAGGGGGACAGCGGACTGGGGCCAACGTCCTGACTTTC.

J is TRBJ1-2 and V is TRBV24-1, with a possible D match to TRBD1 (5 bases). The ends were cut back, 1 base at V and 4 bases at J, with 12 bases in the middle. The CDR3 is made up of 15 amino acids. The germline V gene encodes CDR1 KGHDR and CDR2 SFDVKD. The CDR3 DNA reads as TGTGCCACCAGTGATTTTGCGCAGGGAGGCTATGGCTACACCTTC. The encoded protein is CATSDFAQGGYGYTF.

The rearrangement links TRBV5-1 to TRBJ2-1; TRBD2 agrees at 9 bases. The CDR3 runs to 16 residues. Germline CDR1 reads SGHRS; CDR2 reads YFSETQ. With V trimmed by 4 bases and J by 5 bases, 10 bases remained unmatched. Here the CDR3 DNA reads TGCGCCAGCAGCGTCTTGGCGGGGGGGGCAAACAATGAGCAGTTCTTC. It is translated as CASSVLAGGANNEQFF.

The genes are TRBV9 and TRBJ2-3; no definite D call. The V end lost 3 bases, the J end lost 2 bases, and 13 bases lay between the germline ends. Germline assignment: CDR1 SGDLS and CDR2 YYNGEE. The CDR3 consists of 15 residues. CDR3 in amino acids: CASSALPGFTDTQYF. CDR3 sequence (DNA): TGTGCCAGCAGCGCCCTTCCGGGTTTCACAGATACGCAGTATTTT. Complete variable domain (other parts from reference TRBV9 and TRBJ2-3): DSGVTQTPKHLITATGQRVTLRCSPRSGDLSVYWYQQSLDQGLQFLIQYYNGEERAKGNILERFSAQQFPDLHSELNLSSLELGDSALYFCASSALPGFTDTQYFGPGTRLTVL.

This clone was observed a single time. This chain connects TRBV2 to TRBJ2-3; 8 bases are shared with TRBD2. The CDR3 loop spans 14 amino acids. V lost 5 bases, J lost 3 bases, and 4 bases stayed unmatched. In germline, CDR1 is SNHLY, CDR2 FYNNEI. The CDR3 loop is CASSYGGGTDTQYF. The CDR3 DNA reads as TGTGCCAGCAGTTACGGGGGGGGGACAGATACGCAGTATTTT.

The rearrangement links TRBV11-1 to TRBJ2-3; 9 nucleotides line up with TRBD2. Germline values: CDR1 SGHAT, CDR2 FQDESV (reference sequence). The CDR3 contains 15 residues. With 6 bases clipped from V and 3 bases from J, the junction kept 7 bases outside the gene matches. The CDR3 region has the DNA TGTGCCAGCAGGCCCTGGAGCGGGGGGACAGATACGCAGTATTTT. Encoded protein: CASRPWSGGTDTQYF.

This clone was detected only once. The chain combines TRBV29-1 with TRBJ2-5; 8 bases map to TRBD2. The CDR3 has 15 amino acids. Germline V gene data show CDR1 as SQVTM and CDR2 as ANQGSEA. Unmatched junction bases numbered 5, after V lost 2 bases and J lost 0 bases. The CDR3 region is CSVELTSEYQETQYF. Here the CDR3 DNA reads TGCAGCGTTGAATTGACTAGCGAGTACCAAGAGACCCAGTACTTC.

Here the CDR3 DNA reads TGTGCCAGCAGCTTTGACAGGGGGCCTCAGCCCCAGCATTTT. Translating gives CASSFDRGPQPQHF. This chain uses TRBV7-2 with TRBJ1-5, with 10 bases matching TRBD1. This CDR3 spans 14 amino acids. The trim removed 3 bases at V and 6 bases at J, leaving 2 bases unmatched. Germline loops: CDR1 SGHTA, CDR2 FQGNSA.